The 22 T cell receptor beta chains below come from one sample, sequenced in a study of T cell repertoires in cytomegalovirus infection. TCRdb reanalysed the reads using MiXCR and keeps one entry per CDR3 protein. The sample includes approximately 500,000 distinct CDR3 sequences, 15% to 20% of them seen just once. Material: CD8+ T cells from PBMCs. These receptors all come from a human donor in good health (CMV status not recorded). Some clones in this sample may be carry-over from other donors' samples.

V gene TRBV5-1 combines with J gene TRBJ1-2; D remains ambiguous. The germline V gene has CDR1 SGHRS and CDR2 YFSETQ. V was cut by 2 bases and J by 8 bases, with 19 bases left in between. The CDR3 length is 15 residues. CDR3 in DNA: TGCGCCAGCAGCTTTCTAAACAGAGGGCTAAGGGGCTACACCTTC. Its protein product is CASSFLNRGLRGYTF.

The gene calls are TRBV4-1 and TRBJ2-7, with D unresolved. Germline loops: CDR1 MGHRA, CDR2 YSYEKL. Trimming took 0 bases from V and 0 from J, leaving 12 bases between them. The CDR3 length is 16 residues. Written as DNA, the CDR3 is TGCGCCAGCAGCCAAGATAGCCAGTCCAGCTCCTACGAGCAGTACTTC. This sequence encodes CASSQDSQSSSYEQYF.

The chain is built from TRBV7-3 and TRBJ2-1, with D perhaps matching TRBD1 or TRBD2 (6 bases each). CDR3 length equals 15 residues. The V gene lost 5 bases and the J gene lost 7 bases, with 18 bases spanning the gap. Germline CDR1 reads SGHTA; CDR2 reads FQGTGA. The CDR3 nucleotides read TGTGCCAGCAGCGCCCGAGGGGGGAAGGTGAATGAGCAGTTCTTC. This codes for CASSARGGKVNEQFF. Supplemented by reference TRBV7-3 and TRBJ2-1, the full variable domain reads GAGVSQTPSNKVTEKGKYVELRCDPISGHTALYWYRQSLGQGPEFLIYFQGTGAADDSGLPNDRFFAVRPEGSVSTLKIQRTERGDSAVYLCASSARGGKVNEQFFGPGTRLTVL.

This clonotype was seen many times. Written as DNA, the CDR3 is TGTGCCAGCAGCTCACCCCTAGCGGGTTCCTACGAGCAGTACTTC. Its translation is CASSSPLAGSYEQYF. The chain couples TRBV7-9 to TRBJ2-7; 8 bases match TRBD2. J was trimmed by 1 base and V by 4 bases; bases with no gene match: 6. CDR1 SEHNR and CDR2 FQNEAQ come from the germline V gene (reference sequence). CDR3 size: 15 residues.

The chain is built from TRBV7-8 and TRBJ1-4; TRBD1 matches at 8 bases. This CDR3 contains 16 residues. CDR1 is SGHVS and CDR2 is FQNEAQ in the germline V gene. Losses at the gene ends were 5 bases for V and 4 bases for J; bases not matched to a gene: 9. CDR3 nucleotide sequence: TGTGCCAGCAGCAGGACAGGGCCAACCCTTAATGAAAAACTGTTTTTT. Encoded protein: CASSRTGPTLNEKLFF.

This clonotype occurred many times. V gene TRBV7-2 combines with J gene TRBJ2-7, with TRBD2 matching 10 bases. The J segment lost 1 base and the V segment lost 3 bases, leaving 3 bases of the junction unmatched. Germline loops: CDR1 SGHTA, CDR2 FQGNSA. The CDR3 loop spans 15 amino acids. The CDR3 nucleotides read TGTGCCAGCAGCTTTAGCGGGAGGAAATCCTACGAGCAGTACTTC. It encodes CASSFSGRKSYEQYF.

This clonotype has at least ten counts. The V gene is TRBV12-3 or TRBV12-4, the J gene TRBJ2-7, with D perhaps matching TRBD2 (6 bases). Trimming pared 3 bases from V and 4 bases from J, leaving 13 bases between. CDR3 length equals 14 residues. In DNA form, the CDR3 reads TGTGCCAGCAGTTTTTCAGACGCGGGGTACGAGCAGTACTTC. It translates to CASSFSDAGYEQYF.

In its sample, this clonotype was seen a few times. The chain uses TRBV15 and TRBJ1-2; D remains ambiguous. Germline values: CDR1 LNHNV, CDR2 YYDKDF (reference sequence). The CDR3 is 14 residues long. The ends were cut back, 2 bases at V and 7 bases at J, with 14 bases in the middle. The chain's CDR3 is CATSRSEGLGGYTF. The CDR3 DNA follows: TGTGCCACCAGCAGATCCGAAGGGCTAGGTGGCTACACCTTC.

This clonotype was seen a handful of times. V gene TRBV6-2 or TRBV6-3 combines with J gene TRBJ2-7, with 7 bases fitting TRBD2. This CDR3 comprises 15 residues. Unmatched junction bases numbered 5, after V lost 3 bases and J lost 0 bases. Germline-derived CDR1 and CDR2 are MNHEY and SVGEGT. In DNA, the CDR3 is TGTGCCAGCAGTTATGCAGCGGGGAGCTCCTACGAGCAGTACTTC. It specifies CASSYAAGSSYEQYF.

This clonotype was picked up a small number of times. Here the CDR3 reads CASSLDPAGNQPQHF. DNA of the CDR3: TGTGCCAGCAGTTTGGACCCTGCGGGCAATCAGCCCCAGCATTTT. V gene TRBV12-3 or TRBV12-4 combines with J gene TRBJ1-5; D gene uncertain. The V end was cut by 3 bases, the J end by 2 bases, with 11 bases between. The CDR3 runs to 15 residues.

This clonotype was recorded a few times. V usage is TRBV19 and J usage is TRBJ1-4, with unresolved D. V lost 10 bases and J lost 7, with 16 bases in between. CDR1 and CDR2 from the germline V gene are LNHDA and SQIVND (reference sequence). This CDR3 has 13 amino acids. The CDR3 DNA follows: TGTGCCACCGGAAGCTGGGAGGGTGAAAAACTGTTTTTT. Translation gives CATGSWEGEKLFF.

This clonotype was detected many times. The chain combines TRBV7-9 with TRBJ1-2, with 7 nucleotides matching TRBD1. Germline V lookup: CDR1 SEHNR, CDR2 FQNEAQ (reference sequence). The CDR3 has 13 amino acids. With V trimmed by 4 bases and J by 7 bases, 6 bases remained unmatched. CDR3 loop: CASSSDRVGGYTF. The CDR3 DNA sequence: TGTGCCAGCAGCTCTGACAGGGTCGGTGGCTACACCTTC.

The sample holds many counts of this clonotype. This rearrangement joins TRBV19 to TRBJ2-4; a weak D match, TRBD1 (5 bases). Trimming stripped 9 bases from V and 0 bases from J, with 9 bases between. Germline V gene lookup returns CDR1 LNHDA and CDR2 SQIVND (reference sequence). The CDR3 spans 13 residues. CDR3 sequence (DNA): TGTGCCAGAAAGACAGAAGCCAAAAACATTCAGTACTTC. This translates into CARKTEAKNIQYF.

This clonotype has a handful of counts. The V gene is TRBV4-2, the J gene TRBJ2-1; 7 bases align to TRBD2. Trimming took 4 bases from V and 2 from J; bases not matched to a gene: 5. The CDR3 length is 15 residues. Germline V gene data show CDR1 as LGHNA and CDR2 as YNFKEQ. Written as DNA, the CDR3 is TGTGCCAGCAGCCCTGGACTAGGGACCTACAATGAGCAGTTCTTC. As protein: CASSPGLGTYNEQFF.

The chain couples TRBV18 to TRBJ2-1; possibly TRBD2 for D (6 bases). The V end lost 0 bases, the J end lost 1 base, and 10 bases lay between the germline ends. Looked up from germline, CDR1 is KGHSH and CDR2 is LQKENI. The CDR3 covers 16 residues. The CDR3 nucleotides are TGTGCCAGCTCACCACCGGACGGGAGTTCCTACAATGAGCAGTTCTTC. This gives the protein CASSPPDGSSYNEQFF.

This clonotype turned up a few times. The V call is TRBV20-1, the J call TRBJ2-7; perhaps TRBD2 as D (5 bases). This CDR3 has 13 residues. V was shortened by 1 base and J by 3 bases, with 10 bases between the two germline ends. The germline gives CDR1 DFQATT, CDR2 SNEGSKA (reference sequence). For the CDR3, the DNA is TGCAGTGCTAGAGCCCCGGAGGTCTACGAGCAGTACTTC. It yields the protein CSARAPEVYEQYF.

Many counts were recorded for this clonotype. The rearrangement joins TRBV5-1 to TRBJ1-1; no firm D call. Per the germline V gene, CDR1 is SGHRS and CDR2 is YFSETQ. V was shortened by 4 bases and J by 0 bases, with 10 bases between the two germline ends. This CDR3 spans 14 amino acids. The CDR3 coding sequence is TGCGCCAGCAGCCCCGAGGGATTGAACACTGAAGCTTTCTTT. This sequence encodes CASSPEGLNTEAFF.

This clonotype was detected ten times or more. The gene calls are TRBV7-8 and TRBJ2-7, with D perhaps TRBD2 (5 bases). V was shortened by 1 base and J by 4 bases, with 8 bases between the two germline ends. The CDR3 totals 13 residues. Germline CDR1 and CDR2: SGHVS and FQNEAQ. CDR3 protein: CASSLGREYEQYF. The DNA for the CDR3 is TGTGCCAGCAGCTTAGGCCGGGAATACGAGCAGTACTTC.

The rearrangement joins TRBV7-3 to TRBJ1-5, with a tentative D call TRBD1 (5 bases). V gave up 3 bases and J gave up 3 bases, with 9 bases separating them. The germline gives CDR1 SGHTA, CDR2 FQGTGA. This CDR3 is 14 amino acids long. This chain's CDR3 is CASSFQGLNQPQHF. Written as DNA, the CDR3 is TGTGCCAGCAGCTTTCAGGGACTCAATCAGCCCCAGCATTTT.

As to this clonotype: A much larger clone differs by one base, so this may be a read error. The chain combines TRBV2 with TRBJ2-5, with D perhaps TRBD1 or TRBD2 (7 bases each). Trimming cost V 5 bases and J 5 bases, with 21 bases left between them. This CDR3 is 16 amino acids long. Germline V gives CDR1 SNHLY, CDR2 FYNNEI. The CDR3 sequence is CASSNTEGGGRETQYF. CDR3 sequence (DNA): TGTGCCAGCAGTAACACAGAGGGAGGGGGCAGGGAGACCCAGTACTTC.

This clonotype was observed at least ten times. The rearrangement uses TRBV6-5 and TRBJ2-2; 7 bases fit TRBD1. V gave up 0 bases and J gave up 4 bases; unmatched junction bases: 14. CDR3 length equals 19 residues. The germline gives CDR1 MNHEY, CDR2 SVGAGI. The CDR3 spells CASSYSRGLVFQGTGELFF. The CDR3 nucleotides are TGTGCCAGCAGTTACTCTAGGGGGCTTGTTTTTCAGGGCACCGGGGAGCTGTTTTTT.

To note about this clonotype: It may be a read error: a sequence one base away is much more abundant. V usage is TRBV12-3 or TRBV12-4 and J usage is TRBJ2-7; D is unclear. The germline V and J ends were trimmed by 7 bases and 8 bases, with 12 bases remaining between them. The CDR3 has 11 amino acids. CDR3 in DNA: TGTGCCAGCATGTTTCGGAACCAGCAGTACTTC. Encoded protein: CASMFRNQQYF.